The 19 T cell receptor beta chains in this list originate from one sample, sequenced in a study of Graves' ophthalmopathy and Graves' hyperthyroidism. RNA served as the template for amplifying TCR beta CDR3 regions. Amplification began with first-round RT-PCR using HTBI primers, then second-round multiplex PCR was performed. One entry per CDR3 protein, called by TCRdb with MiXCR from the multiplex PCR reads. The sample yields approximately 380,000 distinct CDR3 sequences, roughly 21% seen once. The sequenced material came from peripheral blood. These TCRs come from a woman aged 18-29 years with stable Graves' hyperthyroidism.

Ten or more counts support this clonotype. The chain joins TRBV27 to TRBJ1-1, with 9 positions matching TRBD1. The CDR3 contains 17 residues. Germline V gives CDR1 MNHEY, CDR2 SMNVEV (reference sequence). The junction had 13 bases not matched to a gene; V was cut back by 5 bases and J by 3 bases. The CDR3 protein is CASSPGTGFVLDTEAFF. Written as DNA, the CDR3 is TGTGCCAGCAGTCCAGGGACAGGGTTCGTTCTTGACACTGAAGCTTTCTTT.

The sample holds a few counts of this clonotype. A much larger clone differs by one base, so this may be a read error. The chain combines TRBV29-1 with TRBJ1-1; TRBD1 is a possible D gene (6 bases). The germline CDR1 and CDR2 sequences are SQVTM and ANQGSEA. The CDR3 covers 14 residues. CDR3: CIVGGGGADTEAFF. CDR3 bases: TGCATCGTTGGAGGGGGGGGCGCCGACACTGAAGCTTTCTTT.

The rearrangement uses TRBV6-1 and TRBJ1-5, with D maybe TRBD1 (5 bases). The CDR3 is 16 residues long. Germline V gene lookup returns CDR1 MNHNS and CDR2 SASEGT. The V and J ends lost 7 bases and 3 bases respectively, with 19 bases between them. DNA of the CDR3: TGTGCCAGCATCCTTTTCGACGAGGGGTTCAATCAGCCCCAGCATTTT. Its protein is CASILFDEGFNQPQHF.

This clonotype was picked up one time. CDR3 residues: CASRIGLASYEQYF. For the CDR3, the DNA is TGTGCCAGCAGAATCGGCTTGGCTTCCTACGAGCAGTACTTC. This rearrangement joins TRBV6-1 to TRBJ2-7; D ambiguous. Germline CDR1 MNHNS, CDR2 SASEGT. The CDR3 is made up of 14 amino acids. V was cut by 6 bases and J by 1 base, with 13 bases left in between.

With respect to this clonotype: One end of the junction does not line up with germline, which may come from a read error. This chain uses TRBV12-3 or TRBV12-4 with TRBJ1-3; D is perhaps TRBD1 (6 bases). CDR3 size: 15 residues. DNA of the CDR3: TGTGCCAGCAGGGACAGCTCTTTCTCTGGAAGCACCATATATTTT. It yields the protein CASRDSSFSGSTIYF.

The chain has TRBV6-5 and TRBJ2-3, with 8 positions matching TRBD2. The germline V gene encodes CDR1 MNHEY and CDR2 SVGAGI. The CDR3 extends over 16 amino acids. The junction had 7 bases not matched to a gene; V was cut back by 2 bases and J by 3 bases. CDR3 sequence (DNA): TGTGCCAGCAGTTACCCACGGGGACTAGAGACAGATACGCAGTATTTT. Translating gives CASSYPRGLETDTQYF.

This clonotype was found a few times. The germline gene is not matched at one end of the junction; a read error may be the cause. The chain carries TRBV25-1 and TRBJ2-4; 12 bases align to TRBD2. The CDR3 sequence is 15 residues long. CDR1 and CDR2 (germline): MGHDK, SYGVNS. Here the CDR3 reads CASSLTSGSENIKYF. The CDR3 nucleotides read TGTGCCAGCAGTTTGACTAGCGGGAGTGAAAACATTAAGTACTTC.

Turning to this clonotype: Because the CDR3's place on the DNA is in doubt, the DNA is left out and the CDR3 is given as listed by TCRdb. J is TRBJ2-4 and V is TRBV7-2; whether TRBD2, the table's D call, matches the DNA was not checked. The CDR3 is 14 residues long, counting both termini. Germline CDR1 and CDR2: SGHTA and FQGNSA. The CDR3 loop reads CASSLFAGGNIKYF.

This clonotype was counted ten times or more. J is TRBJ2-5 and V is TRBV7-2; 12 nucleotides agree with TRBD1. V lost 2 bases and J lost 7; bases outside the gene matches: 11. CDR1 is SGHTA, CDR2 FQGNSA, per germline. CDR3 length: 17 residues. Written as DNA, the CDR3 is TGTGCCAGCAGCTTATACCCCGGGGACAGGGGGCAGGTGACCCAGTACTTC. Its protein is CASSLYPGDRGQVTQYF.

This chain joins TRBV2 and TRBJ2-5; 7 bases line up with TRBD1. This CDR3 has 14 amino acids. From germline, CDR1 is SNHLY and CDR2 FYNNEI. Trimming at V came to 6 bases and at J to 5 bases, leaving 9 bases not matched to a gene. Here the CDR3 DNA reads TGTGCCAGCAGGACAAGGGACAGTGGCGAGACCCAGTACTTC. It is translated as CASRTRDSGETQYF.

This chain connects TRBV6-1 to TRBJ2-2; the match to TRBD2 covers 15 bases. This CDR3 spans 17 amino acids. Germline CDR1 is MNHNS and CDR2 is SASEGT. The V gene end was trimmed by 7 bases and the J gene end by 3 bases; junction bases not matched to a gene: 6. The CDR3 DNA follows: TGTGCCAGCATCGGACTAGCGGGAGGGCGAGACACCGGGGAGCTGTTTTTT. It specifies CASIGLAGGRDTGELFF.

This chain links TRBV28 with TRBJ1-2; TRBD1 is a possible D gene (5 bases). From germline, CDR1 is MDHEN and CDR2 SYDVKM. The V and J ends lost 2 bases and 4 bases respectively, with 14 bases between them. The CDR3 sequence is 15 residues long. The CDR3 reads CASSLTGDRPYGYTF. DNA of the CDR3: TGTGCCAGCAGTTTAACAGGCGACAGACCCTATGGCTACACCTTC.

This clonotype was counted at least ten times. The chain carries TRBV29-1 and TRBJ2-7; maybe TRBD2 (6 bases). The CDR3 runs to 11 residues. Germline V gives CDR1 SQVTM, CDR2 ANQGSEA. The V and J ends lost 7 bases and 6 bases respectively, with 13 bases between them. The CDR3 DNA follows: TGCAGCGCCAGCCGGGGGTTCGAGCAGTACTTC. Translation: CSASRGFEQYF.

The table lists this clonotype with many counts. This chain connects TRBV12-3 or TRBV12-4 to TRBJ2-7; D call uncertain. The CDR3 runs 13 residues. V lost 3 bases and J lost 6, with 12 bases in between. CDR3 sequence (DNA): TGTGCCAGCAGTTTGAGCCAGGTGGGCGAGCAGTACTTC. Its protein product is CASSLSQVGEQYF.

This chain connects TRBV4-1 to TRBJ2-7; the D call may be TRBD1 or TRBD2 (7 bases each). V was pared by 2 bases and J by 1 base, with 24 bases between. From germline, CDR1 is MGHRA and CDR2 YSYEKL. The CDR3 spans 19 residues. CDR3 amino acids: CASSQKGATGAGHSYEQYF. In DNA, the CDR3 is TGCGCCAGCAGCCAAAAGGGGGCAACCGGAGCGGGGCATTCCTACGAGCAGTACTTC.

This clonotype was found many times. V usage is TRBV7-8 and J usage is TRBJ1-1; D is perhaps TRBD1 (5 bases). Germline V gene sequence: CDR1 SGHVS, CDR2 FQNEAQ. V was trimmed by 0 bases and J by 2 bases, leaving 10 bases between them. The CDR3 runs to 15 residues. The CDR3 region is CASSLAPGPNTEAFF. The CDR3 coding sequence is TGTGCCAGCAGCTTAGCCCCGGGACCCAACACTGAAGCTTTCTTT. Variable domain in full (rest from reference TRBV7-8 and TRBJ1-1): GAGVSQSPRYKVAKRGQDVALRCDPISGHVSLFWYQQALGQGPEFLTYFQNEAQLDKSGLPSDRFFAERPEGSVSTLKIQRTQQEDSAVYLCASSLAPGPNTEAFFGQGTRLTVV.

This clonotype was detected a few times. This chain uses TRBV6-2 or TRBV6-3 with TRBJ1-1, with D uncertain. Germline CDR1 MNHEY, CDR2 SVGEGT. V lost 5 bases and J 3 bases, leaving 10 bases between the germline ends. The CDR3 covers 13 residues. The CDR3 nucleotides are TGTGCCAGCAGTCCCCCCCGAGACACTGAAGCTTTCTTT. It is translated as CASSPPRDTEAFF.

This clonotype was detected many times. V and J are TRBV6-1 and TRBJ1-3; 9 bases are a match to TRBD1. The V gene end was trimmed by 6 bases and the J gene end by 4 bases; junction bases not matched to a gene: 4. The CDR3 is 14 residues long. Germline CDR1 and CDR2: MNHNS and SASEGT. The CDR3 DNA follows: TGTGCCAGCAGCCGGGACAGGGCAGGAAACACCATATATTTT. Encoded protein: CASSRDRAGNTIYF.

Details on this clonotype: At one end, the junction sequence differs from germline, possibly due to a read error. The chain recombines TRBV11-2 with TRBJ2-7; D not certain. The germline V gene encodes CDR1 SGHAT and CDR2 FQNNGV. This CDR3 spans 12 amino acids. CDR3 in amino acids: CASSLGDYDQYF. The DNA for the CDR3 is TGTGCCAGCAGCTTGGGTGATTACGATCAGTACTTC. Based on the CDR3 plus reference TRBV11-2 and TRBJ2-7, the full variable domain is EAGVAQSPRYKIIEKRQSVAFWCNPISGHATLYWYQQILGQGPKLLIQFQNNGVVDDSQLPKDRFSAERLKGVDSTLKIQPAKLEDSAVYLCASSLGDYDQYFGPGTRLTVT.